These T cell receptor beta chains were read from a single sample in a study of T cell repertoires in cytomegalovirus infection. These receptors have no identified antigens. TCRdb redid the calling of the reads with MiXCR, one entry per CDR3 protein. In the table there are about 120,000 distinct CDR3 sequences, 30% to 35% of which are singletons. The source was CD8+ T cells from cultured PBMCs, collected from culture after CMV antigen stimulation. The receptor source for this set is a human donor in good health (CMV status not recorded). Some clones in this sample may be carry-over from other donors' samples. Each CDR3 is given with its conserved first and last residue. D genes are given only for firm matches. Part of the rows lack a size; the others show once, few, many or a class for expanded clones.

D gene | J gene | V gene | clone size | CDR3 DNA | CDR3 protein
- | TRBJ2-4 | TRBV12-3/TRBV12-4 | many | TGTGCCAGCAGCGGGGGTCGGGCCTTAGCCAAAAACATTCAGTACTTC | CASSGGRALAKNIQYF
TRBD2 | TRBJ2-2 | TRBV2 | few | TGTGCCAGCAGTGAAAGTTGGCGGGGGATCACCGGGGAGCTGTTTTTT | CASSESWRGITGELFF
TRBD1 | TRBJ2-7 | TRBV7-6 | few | TGTGCCAGCAGCTTAGAGGGACAGGGGACCGAGCAGTACTTC | CASSLEGQGTEQYF
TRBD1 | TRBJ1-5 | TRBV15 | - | TGTGCCACCAGCAGGATGACAGGGAGTGGTCAGCCCCAGCATTTT | CATSRMTGSGQPQHF
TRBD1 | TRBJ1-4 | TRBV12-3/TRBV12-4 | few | TGTGCCAGCAGTCCAACTAGGGACAGGGCTAGGGAAAAACTGTTTTTT | CASSPTRDRAREKLFF
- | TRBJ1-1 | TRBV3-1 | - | TGTGCCAGCAGCCAATGGGTTGCGGACACTGAAGCTTTCTTT | CASSQWVADTEAFF
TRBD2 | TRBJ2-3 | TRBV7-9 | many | TGTGCCAGCAGCCCACCCCTTGGAGTAGCGGGGGGCGGCTGGGATACGCAGTATTTT | CASSPPLGVAGGGWDTQYF
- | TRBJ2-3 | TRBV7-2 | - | TGTGCCAGCAGCTTAGGTGGAGGCGCATGGTATTTT | CASSLGGGAWYF
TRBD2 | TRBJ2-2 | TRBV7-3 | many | TGTGCCAGCAGCTTAACGTGGGCGGGGGCGAACACCGGGGAGCTGTTTTTT | CASSLTWAGANTGELFF
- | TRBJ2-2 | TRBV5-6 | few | TGTGCCAGCAGGAAGTTCAGACATGGGGACCCCGCCGGGGAGCTGTTTTTT | CASRKFRHGDPAGELFF
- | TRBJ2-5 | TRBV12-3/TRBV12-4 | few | TGTGCCAGCACCCTAGGGTTTTTGGAGACCCAGTACTTC | CASTLGFLETQYF
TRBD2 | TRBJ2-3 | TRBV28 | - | TGTGCCAGCAGTCCCGTTCCGGGGGGTGGGGATACGCAGTATTTT | CASSPVPGGGDTQYF
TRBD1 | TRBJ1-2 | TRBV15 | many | TGTGCCACCAGCAGAGATCAGACAGGGGGCCTCGGATATGGCTACACCTTC | CATSRDQTGGLGYGYTF
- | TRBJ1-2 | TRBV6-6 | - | TGTGCCAGCAGCCCCAGTGCCCGGACCAAGTTAGCTCCTAACTATGGCTACACCTTC | CASSPSARTKLAPNYGYTF
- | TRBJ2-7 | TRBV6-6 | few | TGTGCCAGCCTCAACCCCCTGATTACCTACGAGCAGTACTTC | CASLNPLITYEQYF
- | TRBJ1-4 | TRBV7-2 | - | TGTGCCAGCAGACGGATGGGGGGCGCGAAAGAAAAACTGTTTTTT | CASRRMGGAKEKLFF
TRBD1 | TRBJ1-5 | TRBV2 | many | TGTGCCAGCAGTGATTCCAGGGGGCTTTCTCTGGGCAATCAGCCCCAGCATTTT | CASSDSRGLSLGNQPQHF
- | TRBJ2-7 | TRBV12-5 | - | TGTGCTAGTGCTCTCGACTCCTACGAGCAGTACTTC | CASALDSYEQYF
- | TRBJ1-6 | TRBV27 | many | TGTGCCAGCAGTTTAACCGTATGGGATTCACCCCTCCACTTT | CASSLTVWDSPLHF
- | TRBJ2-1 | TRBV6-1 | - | TGTGCCAGCAGCAAACCGCCTAGGGCTGGTGAGCAGTTCTTC | CASSKPPRAGEQFF
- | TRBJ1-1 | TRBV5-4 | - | TGTGCCAGCAGCTCGGACAGTTATGAAGCTTTCTTT | CASSSDSYEAFF
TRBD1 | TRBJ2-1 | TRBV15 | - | TGTGCCACCAGCACTACGACAGGGGGGAATGAGCAGTTCTTC | CATSTTTGGNEQFF
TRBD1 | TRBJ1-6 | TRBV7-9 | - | TGTGCCAGCAGCTTAGTCCGGACAGGGGAATATTCACCCCTCCACTTT | CASSLVRTGEYSPLHF
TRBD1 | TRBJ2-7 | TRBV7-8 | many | TGTGCCAGCAGCCCGCCGGGACAGACCTTTTACGAGCAGTACTTC | CASSPPGQTFYEQYF
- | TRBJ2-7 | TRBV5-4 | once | TGTGCCAGCAGCTTGGTTCCATCGGACAGTAAATACGAGCAGTACTTC | CASSLVPSDSKYEQYF
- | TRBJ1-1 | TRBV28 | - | TGTGCCAGCAGTTCCAGGGGCCGGAACACTGAAGCTTTCTTT | CASSSRGRNTEAFF
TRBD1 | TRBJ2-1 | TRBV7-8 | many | TGTGCCAGCAGCTTAGTCCATCCGGGACAGGGGAACAATGAGCAGTTCTTC | CASSLVHPGQGNNEQFF
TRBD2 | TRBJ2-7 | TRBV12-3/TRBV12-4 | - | TGTGCCAGCAGTTTTGCACTAGCGGGGAGCGAGCAGTACTTC | CASSFALAGSEQYF
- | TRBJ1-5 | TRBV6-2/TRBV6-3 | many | TGTGCCAGCAGTTTCCCGGAACGGAGCAATCAGCCCCAGCATTTT | CASSFPERSNQPQHF
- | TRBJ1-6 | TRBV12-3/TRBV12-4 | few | TGTGCCAGCAGACCAGACAGTTATAATTCACCCCTCCACTTT | CASRPDSYNSPLHF
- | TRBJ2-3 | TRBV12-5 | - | TGTGCTAGTGCCTTTACCCGTGAGGGGAAAGCCACAGATACGCAGTATTTT | CASAFTREGKATDTQYF
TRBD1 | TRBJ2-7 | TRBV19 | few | TGTGCCAGTAAAAAATTTTCAACAGGGGACGAGCAGTACTTC | CASKKFSTGDEQYF